These T cell receptor beta chains were read from a single sample in a study of PD-L1 blockade in urothelial cancer. Assay: immunoSEQ multiplex PCR; the TCRdb copy retains only in-frame clones and omits some. This sample yields about 72,000 clones, of which approximately 87% are seen a single time; roughly 4.7% belongs to the top ten. Specimen: PBMCs, collected around atezolizumab (anti-PD-L1) treatment. These receptors came from a man between 65 and 80 years old with urothelial cancer. CDR3s include the opening cysteine and the closing phenylalanine or tryptophan. The D gene is left open where the match is weak. Clone size appears in some rows only: once, few, many, or a class for an expanded clone.

d_gene	abundance	len	j_gene	v_gene	CDR3aa	CDR3nt
TRBD2	.	16	TRBJ2-2	TRBV5-4	CASSLYASGITGELFF	TGTGCCAGCAGCTTGTATGCTAGCGGGATCACCGGGGAGCTGTTTTTT
.	.	14	TRBJ2-7	TRBV5-1	CASSLEGFVYEQYF	TGCGCCAGCAGCTTGGAGGGGTTTGTCTACGAGCAGTACTTC
TRBD1	.	12	TRBJ2-7	TRBV5-6	CASSPDRGEQYF	TGTGCCAGCAGCCCTGACAGGGGCGAGCAGTACTTC
TRBD2	.	15	TRBJ2-2	TRBV6-1	CASSETSGNSGELFF	TGTGCCAGCAGTGAAACTAGCGGGAACTCTGGGGAGCTGTTTTTT
.	.	12	TRBJ2-7	TRBV28	CASSLSRYEQYF	TGTGCCAGCAGTTTATCCCGCTACGAGCAGTACTTC
TRBD2	.	15	TRBJ2-5	TRBV2	CASSEIGTSAETQYF	TGTGCCAGCAGTGAAATTGGGACTAGCGCGGAGACCCAGTACTTC
TRBD1	.	14	TRBJ2-7	TRBV9	CASSLGTGASEQYF	TGTGCCAGCAGCCTTGGGACAGGGGCTTCCGAGCAGTACTTC
TRBD1	few	12	TRBJ1-2	TRBV10-1	CAGLDRGYGYTF	TGCGCCGGTCTAGACAGGGGGTATGGCTACACCTTC
.	.	16	TRBJ2-7	TRBV2	CASSEKGGLLTYEQYF	TGTGCCAGCAGTGAAAAGGGTGGACTCCTCACCTACGAGCAGTACTTC
.	few	13	TRBJ1-5	TRBV25-1	CASSGREDQPQHF	TGTGCCAGCAGTGGCAGGGAAGATCAGCCCCAGCATTTT
.	once	14	TRBJ2-7	TRBV6-1	CASSGPDWSYEQYF	TGTGCCAGCAGTGGCCCGGACTGGTCCTACGAGCAGTACTTC